Shown below are 29 T cell receptor beta chains from a single sample sequenced in a study of T cells in Graves' hyperthyroidism and ophthalmopathy. RNA transcripts were the template for amplifying TCR beta CDR3 regions. Researchers ran a first-round RT-PCR on the TCR CDR3 using the HTBI primer set. One entry per CDR3 protein, called by TCRdb with MiXCR from the multiplex PCR reads. The sample includes approximately 520,000 distinct CDR3 sequences, approximately 25% of them seen just once. Sample: blood. These receptors were obtained from a woman in her 30s with Graves' ophthalmopathy.

The genes are TRBV6-5 and TRBJ1-1; D perhaps matches TRBD1 (6 bases). Deletions cut 0 bases from V and 2 bases from J, with 16 bases between. Germline-derived CDR1 and CDR2 are MNHEY and SVGAGI. The CDR3 is made up of 17 amino acids. The CDR3 region has the DNA TGTGCCAGCAGTTACTCAACAGACAGGCCAGGTAACACTGAAGCTTTCTTT. This gives the protein CASSYSTDRPGNTEAFF.

This clonotype appeared many times. V and J are TRBV7-9 and TRBJ2-7, with a possible D match to TRBD2 (5 bases). Germline loops: CDR1 SEHNR, CDR2 FQNEAQ (reference sequence). The CDR3 is made up of 14 amino acids. The V and J ends lost 3 bases and 1 base respectively, with 10 bases between them. The CDR3 is CASSFTRGSYEQYF. The CDR3 nucleotides are TGTGCCAGCAGCTTTACGCGAGGGTCCTACGAGCAGTACTTC.

This clonotype has ten or more counts. This chain uses TRBV30 with TRBJ1-5; possible D gene TRBD1, 5 bases. V lost 1 base and J lost 7, with 11 bases in between. The CDR3 runs 13 residues. CDR1 is GTSNPN and CDR2 is SVGIG in the germline V gene (reference sequence). CDR3 amino acids: CAWSGKGKQPQHF. In nucleotides, the CDR3 is TGTGCCTGGAGTGGAAAGGGGAAGCAGCCCCAGCATTTT.

This clonotype has ten or more counts. V gene TRBV12-3 or TRBV12-4 combines with J gene TRBJ1-2, with TRBD1 as a possible D gene (5 bases). With 7 bases removed from V and 2 bases from J, the gap between germline ends came to 14 bases. CDR3 size: 14 residues. The CDR3 DNA reads as TGTGCCAGCACCTTCAGGGAGAGCAACTATGGCTACACCTTC. This gives the protein CASTFRESNYGYTF.

This clonotype was counted many times. The chain uses TRBV7-2 and TRBJ1-1; D ambiguous. The CDR3 is 14 amino acids. Germline V gene lookup returns CDR1 SGHTA and CDR2 FQGNSA. V was pared by 11 bases and J by 1 base, with 17 bases between. This CDR3 is CASDVALGNTEAFF. CDR3 coding DNA: TGTGCCTCCGACGTCGCTCTTGGGAACACTGAAGCTTTCTTT. Combining the CDR3 with reference TRBV7-2 and TRBJ1-1 gives the whole variable domain GAGVSQSPSNKVTEKGKDVELRCDPISGHTALYWYRQSLGQGLEFLIYFQGNSAPDKSGLPSDRFSAERTGGSVSTLTIQRTQQEDSAVYLCASDVALGNTEAFFGQGTRLTVV.

This clonotype was observed at least ten times. The CDR3 DNA reads as TGTGCCAGCCAAAGACAGCGTGGCTACACCTTC. Its protein is CASQRQRGYTF. The chain joins TRBV2 to TRBJ1-2; possible D gene TRBD1, 5 bases. The length of the CDR3 is 11 residues. V was shortened by 8 bases and J by 7 bases, with 11 bases between the two germline ends. Per germline, CDR1 SNHLY and CDR2 FYNNEI.

This chain connects TRBV7-3 to TRBJ2-5, with D unresolved. The CDR3 loop spans 11 amino acids. Between the trimmed V and J ends, which lost 5 bases and 9 bases, there was a span of 10 bases. Germline V lookup: CDR1 SGHTA, CDR2 FQGTGA. The CDR3 DNA reads TGTGCCAGCAGCCCCTCCGATGCCCAGTACTTC. Its translation: CASSPSDAQYF.

The chain has TRBV5-1 and TRBJ2-2; 7 positions match TRBD2. V shed 5 bases, J shed 4 bases, and the junction held 11 bases outside the gene matches. This CDR3 is 16 amino acids long. Germline-derived CDR1 and CDR2 are SGHRS and YFSETQ. The CDR3 loop is CASRLDGEGSTGELFF. The CDR3 nucleotides are TGCGCCAGCAGGCTGGATGGGGAGGGGAGCACCGGGGAGCTGTTTTTT.

Many counts were recorded for this clonotype. This sequence joins TRBV7-8 and TRBJ1-1; no clear D gene. CDR1 SGHVS and CDR2 FQNEAQ come from the germline V gene. Trimming left V 1 base short and J 5 bases short, with 11 bases between. The CDR3 sequence is 14 residues long. The CDR3 DNA reads as TGTGCCAGCAGCTTAGGATTACGCAAAACTGAAGCTTTCTTT. It yields the protein CASSLGLRKTEAFF.

This clonotype has just one count. The junction departs from germline at one end; a sequencing error may be responsible. J is TRBJ2-7 and V is TRBV3-1, with TRBD1 identical over 7 bases. There are 15 residues in the CDR3. Germline values: CDR1 LGHDT, CDR2 YNNKEL (reference sequence). In DNA form, the CDR3 reads TGTGCCAGCAGCCAAGAACAGGGGAGTAGGTACGAGAAGTACTTC. As protein: CASSQEQGSRYEKYF.

To note about this clonotype: No conserved phenylalanine or tryptophan is present at the end of the CDR3, so a read error is the likely explanation. The chain employs TRBV19 and TRBJ1-2; D call uncertain. V lost 4 bases and J lost 2, with 8 bases in between. This CDR3 is built from 13 residues. Germline CDR1 reads LNHDA; CDR2 reads SQIVND (reference sequence). CDR3 residues: CASSTDLNYGYTV. CDR3 coding DNA: TGTGCCAGTAGTACCGACCTAAACTATGGCTACACCGTC.

This clonotype was observed a few times. At one of its ends the junction is not consistent with the germline gene, which may arise from a read error. J is TRBJ1-3 and V is TRBV10-3; D is undetermined. The CDR3 is 16 residues long. CDR1 is ENHRY and CDR2 is SYGVKD in the germline V gene. CDR3 DNA: TGTGCCAGCAGTGAGTCCTTCGGGTTCTCTGGAAACACCATATATTTT. Its translation: CASSESFGFSGNTIYF.

The V and J genes are TRBV12-3 or TRBV12-4 and TRBJ1-1; D uncertain. V lost 5 bases and J 0 bases, leaving 10 bases between the germline ends. This CDR3 spans 14 amino acids. In DNA form, the CDR3 reads TGTGCCAGCAGTGTATCGATTTTGAACACTGAAGCTTTCTTT. Encoded protein: CASSVSILNTEAFF.

This clonotype was recorded many times. The chain employs TRBV20-1 and TRBJ2-7; TRBD1 matches 9 bases. The CDR3 length is 12 residues. Germline V gene sequence: CDR1 DFQATT, CDR2 SNEGSKA (reference sequence). Trimming cost V 6 bases and J 5 bases; bases outside gene matches: 5. This chain's CDR3 is CSAYRDRDEQYF. The CDR3 DNA reads as TGCAGTGCATACCGGGACAGGGACGAGCAGTACTTC.

This clonotype was detected a few times. The chain recombines TRBV18 with TRBJ1-2, with TRBD1 matching over 7 bases. The CDR3 length is 14 residues. Germline loops: CDR1 KGHSH, CDR2 LQKENI. V lost 3 bases, J lost 9 bases, and 10 bases stayed unmatched. The CDR3 loop is CASSPGTDRESYTF. The DNA of the CDR3 is TGTGCCAGCTCACCGGGGACAGACCGGGAAAGCTACACCTTC.

V gene TRBV18 combines with J gene TRBJ1-2, with 9 bases that match TRBD1. J was trimmed by 6 bases and V by 0 bases; bases with no gene match: 5. This CDR3 is 15 amino acids long. Germline CDR1 and CDR2: KGHSH and LQKENI. This CDR3 is CASSPPDRGGDGYTF. CDR3 nucleotides: TGTGCCAGCTCACCACCGGACAGGGGAGGAGATGGCTACACCTTC.

The rearrangement links TRBV6-5 to TRBJ2-7; D perhaps matches TRBD1 (5 bases). V was pared by 4 bases and J by 5 bases, with 21 bases between. CDR3 length equals 16 residues. Germline loops: CDR1 MNHEY, CDR2 SVGAGI. CDR3 DNA sequence: TGTGCCAGCAGTTCGGACACCTCATTGAAGCTTAACGAGCAGTACTTC. It translates to CASSSDTSLKLNEQYF.

This clonotype was seen many times. The V gene is TRBV4-1, the J gene TRBJ1-2; possible D gene TRBD1, 5 bases. The V end was cut by 2 bases, the J end by 4 bases, with 20 bases between. CDR1 is MGHRA and CDR2 is YSYEKL in the germline V gene. This CDR3 region has 17 residues. DNA for the CDR3: TGCGCCAGCAGCCAATCCATACCGACAGTTGGGGGCTATGGCTACACCTTC. Its translation is CASSQSIPTVGGYGYTF.

This clonotype was seen ten or more times. The CDR3: CSARPDRVNGYTF. The CDR3 nucleotides read TGCAGTGCTAGACCCGACAGGGTAAACGGCTACACCTTC. The J gene is TRBJ1-2, the V gene TRBV20-1; 7 bases line up with TRBD1. This CDR3 is 13 amino acids long. After removal of 2 bases from V and 8 bases from J, the junction contained 8 bases not matched to a gene. The germline V gene has CDR1 DFQATT and CDR2 SNEGSKA (reference sequence).

V is TRBV7-9 and J is TRBJ1-5, with D possibly being TRBD1 (6 bases). Germline values: CDR1 SEHNR, CDR2 FQNEAQ (reference sequence). The CDR3 length is 14 residues. V shed 5 bases and J shed 6 bases, with 14 bases lying between them. DNA of the CDR3: TGTGCCAGCAGCCGGGGGACATCGGGTCAGCCCCAGCATTTT. This translates into CASSRGTSGQPQHF.

The sample holds many counts of this clonotype. The CDR3, as DNA: TGTGCCATCAGTGACCCGGGACAGGCAGGGTACGAGCAGTACTTC. Translating it yields CAISDPGQAGYEQYF. The chain combines TRBV10-3 with TRBJ2-7; 8 bases map to TRBD1. With 3 bases clipped from V and 4 bases from J, the junction kept 8 bases outside the gene matches. CDR1 and CDR2 from the germline V gene are ENHRY and SYGVKD. CDR3 size: 15 residues.

This clonotype was seen many times. The chain carries TRBV12-3 or TRBV12-4 and TRBJ1-1; 7 bases are a match to TRBD1. V gave up 2 bases and J gave up 0 bases; unmatched junction bases: 6. This CDR3 has 16 residues. In DNA, the CDR3 is TGTGCCAGCAGTTTATCTTCACAGGGGTTGAACACTGAAGCTTTCTTT. This codes for CASSLSSQGLNTEAFF.

The chain employs TRBV20-1 and TRBJ2-7; maybe TRBD2 (6 bases). The CDR3 consists of 12 residues. Trimming took off 6 bases at V and 3 bases at J, with 12 bases between the two ends. Germline loops: CDR1 DFQATT, CDR2 SNEGSKA (reference sequence). CDR3 in amino acids: CSARGGVYEQYF. The CDR3 bases are TGCAGTGCAAGGGGAGGAGTCTACGAGCAGTACTTC.

This clonotype showed up just a few times. The chain links TRBV7-2 to TRBJ2-7; 9 positions agree with TRBD1. Germline CDR1 reads SGHTA; CDR2 reads FQGNSA. V lost 0 bases to trimming and J lost 5 bases; unmatched junction nucleotides: 5. The CDR3 is 15 residues long. The DNA for the CDR3 is TGTGCCAGCAGCTTAGCAGGGACAGGGTTAAACGAGCAGTACTTC. Residues: CASSLAGTGLNEQYF.

The CDR3 DNA follows: TGTGCCATCAGTGAAAACAGGAACACTGAAGCTTTCTTT. Protein product: CAISENRNTEAFF. The V call is TRBV10-3, the J call TRBJ1-1; D is undetermined. The CDR3 spans 13 residues. Per the germline V gene, CDR1 is ENHRY and CDR2 is SYGVKD. V gave up 3 bases and J gave up 1 base, with 6 bases separating them.

V is TRBV6-7 and J is TRBJ2-7, with 7 bases matching TRBD1. TRBV6-7 is classed as an ORF, of uncertain function. The V segment lost 5 bases and the J segment 3 bases; nucleotides outside the gene matches: 13. The length of the CDR3 is 16 residues. CDR3 residues: CASSNIIRDSFYEQYF. The CDR3 DNA reads TGTGCCAGCAGTAACATCATCCGGGACAGCTTCTACGAGCAGTACTTC.

This clonotype was found a few times. The genes are TRBV3-1 and TRBJ2-7, with D maybe TRBD2 (5 bases). V gave up 2 bases and J gave up 3 bases, with 14 bases separating them. CDR1 and CDR2 (germline): LGHDT, YNNKEL (reference sequence). The CDR3 extends over 15 amino acids. CDR3: CASSQIKDAGYEQYF. The CDR3 nucleotides read TGTGCCAGCAGCCAAATAAAAGACGCGGGCTACGAGCAGTACTTC.

This clonotype showed up many times. This chain links TRBV12-3 or TRBV12-4 with TRBJ1-2; TRBD1 is a possible D gene (5 bases). The V gene lost 4 bases and the J gene lost 8 bases, with 20 bases spanning the gap. The CDR3 consists of 15 residues. CDR3 in amino acids: CASSWAPGRREGYTF. Written as DNA, the CDR3 is TGTGCCAGCAGTTGGGCCCCAGGGCGACGGGAAGGCTACACCTTC.

CDR3 protein: CASSYQYEQYF. The CDR3 DNA reads TGTGCCAGCAGTTATCAGTACGAGCAGTACTTC. This chain links TRBV6-5 with TRBJ2-7; D is ambiguous. The ends were cut back, 3 bases at V and 4 bases at J, with 4 bases in the middle. Germline CDR1 and CDR2: MNHEY and SVGAGI. This CDR3 has 11 amino acids.